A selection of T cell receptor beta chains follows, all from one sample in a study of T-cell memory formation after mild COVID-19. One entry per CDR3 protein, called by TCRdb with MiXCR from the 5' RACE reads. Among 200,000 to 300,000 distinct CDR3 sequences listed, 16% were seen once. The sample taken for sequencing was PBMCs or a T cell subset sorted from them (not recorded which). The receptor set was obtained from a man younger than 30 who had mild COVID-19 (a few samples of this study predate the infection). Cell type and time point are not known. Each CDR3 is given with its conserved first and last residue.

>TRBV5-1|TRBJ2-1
CASSILAGGGYNEQFF
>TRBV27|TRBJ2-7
CASSLYPSIGGPYEQYF
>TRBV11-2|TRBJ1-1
CASSTHMNTEAFF
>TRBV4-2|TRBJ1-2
CASSRDRSRGYTF
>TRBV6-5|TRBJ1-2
CASSSPTGVNGYTF
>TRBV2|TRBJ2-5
CASNEGRQTQYF
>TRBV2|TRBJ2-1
CASSWGTYNEQFF
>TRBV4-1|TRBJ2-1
CASSQDGPGGDNEQFF
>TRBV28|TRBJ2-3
CASSFGGLGTDTQYF
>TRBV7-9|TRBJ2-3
CASGRGVTDTQYF
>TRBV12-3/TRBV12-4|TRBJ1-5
CASSPRPRNQPQHF
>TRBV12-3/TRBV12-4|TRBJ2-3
CASSLALRGGTDTQYF
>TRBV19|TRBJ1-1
CASSISTRVAEAFF
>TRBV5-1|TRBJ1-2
CASSLAGNYGYTF
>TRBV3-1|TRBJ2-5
CASSQAGKGETRYF
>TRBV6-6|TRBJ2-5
CASSYKAETQYF
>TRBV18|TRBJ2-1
CASSPAGYNEQFF
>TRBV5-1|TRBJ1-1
CASSPQGQNTEAFF
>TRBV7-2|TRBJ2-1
CASSPASGGYNEQFF
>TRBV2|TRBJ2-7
CATLEPQGGEQYF
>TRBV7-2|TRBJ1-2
CASSQDANYGYTF
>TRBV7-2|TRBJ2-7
CASSLQPSSYEQYF